The 28 T cell receptor beta chains reported below all come from one sample, sequenced in a study of early T cells in non-severe SARS-CoV-2 infection. MiXCR, applied by TCRdb to the 5' RACE reads, yields one record per CDR3 protein. There are around 21,000 distinct CDR3 sequences in the sample; 5.7% occur only once, and roughly 15% lies in the top ten. The sample was whole blood, taken at baseline. The receptors were gathered from an adult who was a healthcare worker with PCR-confirmed SARS-CoV-2 infection or an uninfected control (not recorded which).

This clonotype has a handful of counts. This chain connects TRBV6-2 or TRBV6-3 to TRBJ2-7; TRBD2 might be the D (5 bases). Trimming cost V 9 bases and J 3 bases, with 12 bases left between them. The CDR3 runs to 12 residues. Germline V gene lookup returns CDR1 MNHEY and CDR2 SVGEGT. Here the CDR3 reads CASKTMIYEQYF. In DNA form, the CDR3 reads TGTGCCAGTAAGACTATGATCTACGAGCAGTACTTC.

This clonotype was found many times. This rearrangement joins TRBV6-2 or TRBV6-3 to TRBJ2-3, with 8 bases lining up with TRBD1. The germline V gene encodes CDR1 MNHEY and CDR2 SVGEGT. Trimming removed 9 bases from V and 0 bases from J; junction bases left unmatched: 23. The CDR3 runs to 20 residues. CDR3 in amino acids: CASVVRGQDLIIRSTDTQYF. CDR3 coding DNA: TGTGCCAGTGTAGTCCGGGGACAGGACCTGATTATAAGAAGCACAGATACGCAGTATTTT.

This sequence joins TRBV27 and TRBJ2-2; D is unresolved. Germline CDR1 reads MNHEY; CDR2 reads SMNVEV (reference sequence). Trimming shortened V by 10 bases and J by 3 bases, and 12 bases separated the two germline ends. The CDR3 has 13 amino acids. This chain's CDR3 is CATVSSHTGELFF. CDR3 coding DNA: TGTGCCACCGTCAGTTCGCACACCGGGGAGCTGTTTTTT.

This clonotype was detected only a few times. The V gene is TRBV14, the J gene TRBJ1-6; D call uncertain. The CDR3 length is 16 residues. Trimming stripped 1 base from V and 7 bases from J, with 14 bases between. Looked up from germline, CDR1 is SGHDN and CDR2 is FVKESK. The CDR3 region is CASSQGRALRNSPLHF. In DNA form, the CDR3 reads TGTGCCAGCAGCCAAGGCCGGGCGTTGCGCAATTCACCCCTCCACTTT. The entire variable domain, with the rest obtained from reference TRBV14 and TRBJ1-6, is as follows: EAGVTQFPSHSVIEKGQTVTLRCDPISGHDNLYWYRRVMGKEIKFLLHFVKESKQDESGMPNNRFLAERTGGTYSTLKVQPAELEDSGVYFCASSQGRALRNSPLHFGNGTRLTVT.

In this sample, this clonotype turned up a few times. The rearrangement uses TRBV12-3 or TRBV12-4 and TRBJ1-5; 10 bases fit TRBD1. The CDR3 runs 16 residues. V lost 3 bases and J lost 2; bases outside the gene matches: 4. CDR3 bases: TGTGCCAGCAGTTTGGGACAGGGGATGGGCAATCAGCCCCAGCATTTT. Translating gives CASSLGQGMGNQPQHF.

There are many counts of this clonotype. This chain uses TRBV7-2 with TRBJ2-7; D gene uncertain. This CDR3 spans 12 amino acids. Trimming left V 5 bases short and J 0 bases short, with 5 bases between. Germline assignment: CDR1 SGHTA and CDR2 FQGNSA. CDR3 in amino acids: CASSLVSYEQYF. The CDR3, as DNA: TGTGCCAGCAGCCTAGTCTCCTACGAGCAGTACTTC.

The chain couples TRBV6-2 or TRBV6-3 to TRBJ2-7, with a weak D call TRBD1 (6 bases). Germline assignment: CDR1 MNHEY and CDR2 SVGEGT. CDR3 size: 14 residues. V gave up 8 bases and J gave up 0 bases, with 14 bases separating them. CDR3 coding DNA: TGTGCCAGCGGCAGGGGCGATAGCTCCTACGAGCAGTACTTC. Residues: CASGRGDSSYEQYF.

This clonotype was seen only a few times. This rearrangement joins TRBV12-3 or TRBV12-4 to TRBJ1-6; D possibly corresponds to TRBD1 (6 bases). Between the trimmed V and J ends, which lost 3 bases and 10 bases, there was a span of 10 bases. The CDR3 contains 13 residues. CDR3 region: CASSFWGASPLHF. CDR3 bases: TGTGCCAGCAGTTTTTGGGGGGCCTCACCCCTCCACTTT.

This clonotype was observed a few times. The genes are TRBV6-5 and TRBJ2-2; 7 positions agree with TRBD1. This CDR3 has 19 amino acids. Unmatched junction bases numbered 15, after V lost 5 bases and J lost 0 bases. Germline loops: CDR1 MNHEY, CDR2 SVGAGI. The CDR3 DNA is TGTGCCAGCAGTACCGGGACAGCCATTCGAGGGCCGAACACCGGGGAGCTGTTTTTT. It codes for CASSTGTAIRGPNTGELFF.

In nucleotides, the CDR3 is TGTGCCAGCAGCCCCCTTCCCCGGGGGACCGGGGAGCTGTTTTTT. Encoded protein: CASSPLPRGTGELFF. This chain uses TRBV4-2 with TRBJ2-2, with a weak D call TRBD2 (6 bases). V was cut by 4 bases and J by 5 bases, with 14 bases left in between. The germline V gene has CDR1 LGHNA and CDR2 YNFKEQ. The CDR3 is made up of 15 amino acids.

This clonotype ranks as medium-sized. The chain links TRBV7-9 to TRBJ1-2; D is ambiguous. In germline, CDR1 is SEHNR, CDR2 FQNEAQ (reference sequence). The CDR3 spans 14 residues. V was shortened by 5 bases and J by 8 bases, with 18 bases between the two germline ends. CDR3 protein: CASSPRAAPDGYTF. CDR3 nucleotides: TGTGCCAGCAGCCCTAGGGCCGCCCCCGACGGCTACACCTTC.

This clonotype was picked up many times. The rearrangement uses TRBV11-1 and TRBJ1-1; D unclear. V dropped 6 bases and J dropped 1 base, with 9 bases sitting between them. In germline, CDR1 is SGHAT, CDR2 FQDESV (reference sequence). The CDR3 runs to 13 residues. The CDR3 nucleotides are TGTGCCAGCAGGGACTGGACGAACACTGAAGCTTTCTTT. It translates to CASRDWTNTEAFF.

This clonotype was picked up a small number of times. The rearrangement uses TRBV7-3 and TRBJ2-7; TRBD2 is a possible D gene (6 bases). The V end was cut by 6 bases, the J end by 2 bases, with 14 bases between. This CDR3 comprises 14 residues. Germline-derived CDR1 and CDR2 are SGHTA and FQGTGA. For the CDR3, the DNA is TGTGCCAGCAGACCCATGGGAGGTCCCTACGAGCAGTACTTC. Residues: CASRPMGGPYEQYF.

This clonotype was detected ten times or more. The chain joins TRBV5-1 to TRBJ2-5; a possible D gene is TRBD1 (5 bases). The ends were cut back, 8 bases at V and 4 bases at J, with 15 bases in the middle. CDR3 length equals 13 residues. Germline CDR1 and CDR2: SGHRS and YFSETQ. Here the CDR3 reads CARSKGFLETQYF. The CDR3, as DNA: TGCGCCAGGTCGAAGGGGTTCCTAGAGACCCAGTACTTC.

The table lists this clonotype with a few counts. The chain links TRBV2 to TRBJ2-7, with D maybe TRBD1 (5 bases). The CDR3 has 14 residues. Per the germline V gene, CDR1 is SNHLY and CDR2 is FYNNEI. Trimming removed 3 bases at V and 4 bases at J, with 13 bases between. In nucleotides, the CDR3 is TGTGCCAGCAGTGATTTGGGGCCCCTTTACGAGCAGTACTTC. Translating gives CASSDLGPLYEQYF.

The chain couples TRBV29-1 to TRBJ2-7; no firm D call. Trimming left V 2 bases short and J 3 bases short, with 5 bases between. This CDR3 is 11 amino acids long. Germline V gives CDR1 SQVTM, CDR2 ANQGSEA. In nucleotides, the CDR3 is TGCAGCGTTGAACAGAGCTACGAGCAGTACTTC. This translates into CSVEQSYEQYF.

This clonotype was seen at least ten times. The gene calls are TRBV20-1 and TRBJ2-3; D not resolved. The CDR3 extends over 17 amino acids. CDR1 DFQATT and CDR2 SNEGSKA come from the germline V gene (reference sequence). Trimming removed 3 bases from V and 6 bases from J, with 25 bases in between. The CDR3, as DNA: TGCAGTGCTAGCTCATTAGAGCTTTTCCAATTCGCGGATACGCAGTATTTT. Translation gives CSASSLELFQFADTQYF.

This sequence joins TRBV4-3 and TRBJ1-4; TRBD1 is a possible D gene (6 bases). Germline loops: CDR1 LGHNA, CDR2 YSLEER. Trimming removed 3 bases at V and 6 bases at J, with 17 bases between. The CDR3 contains 16 residues. The CDR3 DNA reads as TGCGCCAGCAGCCAGGAACGACAGGTTCGTTATGAAAAACTGTTTTTT. It is translated as CASSQERQVRYEKLFF.

This clonotype has at least ten counts. This rearrangement joins TRBV29-1 to TRBJ1-1, with TRBD1 identical over 7 bases. Germline trimming cut 6 bases from V and 8 bases from J; bases unmatched to any gene: 3. The CDR3 spans 10 residues. CDR1 and CDR2 (germline): SQVTM, ANQGSEA. The CDR3 DNA sequence: TGCAGCGTGCAGACAGGGGAAGCTTTCTTT. It specifies CSVQTGEAFF.

The chain is built from TRBV6-5 and TRBJ2-5, with 7 bases identical to TRBD1. CDR1 is MNHEY, CDR2 SVGAGI, per germline. J was trimmed by 2 bases and V by 2 bases; bases with no gene match: 8. The length of the CDR3 is 16 residues. As DNA, the CDR3 is TGTGCCAGCAGTTACGGGGCAGGGACAGTACAAGAGACCCAGTACTTC. This codes for CASSYGAGTVQETQYF.

This clonotype was picked up many times. The chain employs TRBV24-1 and TRBJ2-7; 7 bases are shared with TRBD1. Losses at the gene ends were 3 bases for V and 7 bases for J; bases not matched to a gene: 2. The germline gives CDR1 KGHDR, CDR2 SFDVKD. The CDR3 is 12 amino acids. The CDR3 nucleotides are TGTGCCACCAGTGATCAGGGGGAAGAGCAGTACTTC. Translating gives CATSDQGEEQYF.

The chain joins TRBV4-2 to TRBJ1-1; D is possibly TRBD1 (5 bases). Germline CDR1 is LGHNA and CDR2 is YNFKEQ. V lost 4 bases and J lost 0, with 9 bases in between. CDR3 length equals 14 residues. The CDR3 DNA reads TGTGCCAGCAGCCCGGGACTTTTGAACACTGAAGCTTTCTTT. It encodes CASSPGLLNTEAFF.

This clonotype was detected a few times. V and J are TRBV11-2 and TRBJ2-5, with D hard to call. The CDR3 is made up of 14 amino acids. The germline V gene has CDR1 SGHAT and CDR2 FQNNGV. Between the trimmed V and J ends, which lost 2 bases and 0 bases, there was a span of 7 bases. This CDR3 reads CASSLMADQETQYF. CDR3 DNA: TGTGCCAGCAGCTTAATGGCAGACCAAGAGACCCAGTACTTC. The variable domain in full, completed from reference TRBV11-2 and TRBJ2-5, reads EAGVAQSPRYKIIEKRQSVAFWCNPISGHATLYWYQQILGQGPKLLIQFQNNGVVDDSQLPKDRFSAERLKGVDSTLKIQPAKLEDSAVYLCASSLMADQETQYFGPGTRLLVL.

This chain connects TRBV6-2 or TRBV6-3 to TRBJ1-1; the D is unclear. The CDR3 contains 13 residues. Germline V CDR1 and CDR2: MNHEY, SVGEGT. The V gene lost 1 base and the J gene lost 4 bases, with 7 bases spanning the gap. CDR3 sequence: CASSYLGSTEAFF. As DNA, the CDR3 is TGTGCCAGCAGTTACTTGGGGTCCACTGAAGCTTTCTTT.

V usage is TRBV3-1 and J usage is TRBJ2-7; tentatively, D is TRBD1 (5 bases). The V gene's germline CDR1 is LGHDT and CDR2 YNNKEL (reference sequence). Trimming shortened V by 0 bases and J by 5 bases, and 11 bases separated the two germline ends. The CDR3 extends over 14 amino acids. DNA of the CDR3: TGTGCCAGCAGCCAAGATTCCAGGGCCCACGAGCAGTACTTC. Translating it yields CASSQDSRAHEQYF.

The chain links TRBV20-1 to TRBJ2-5, with D possibly being TRBD1 (6 bases). Trimming stripped 6 bases from V and 1 base from J, with 21 bases between. CDR1 and CDR2 (germline): DFQATT, SNEGSKA (reference sequence). CDR3 length equals 16 residues. The CDR3 DNA follows: TGCAGTGCCCCGGCCCGGTCTCAGGGGACCCAAGAGACCCAGTACTTC. Protein: CSAPARSQGTQETQYF.

The table lists this clonotype with a few counts. CDR3: CASSLEGLVYEQYF. For the CDR3, the DNA is TGCGCCAGCAGCCTCGAGGGACTAGTCTACGAGCAGTACTTC. This chain connects TRBV5-1 to TRBJ2-7; 8 positions agree with TRBD2. The germline V gene encodes CDR1 SGHRS and CDR2 YFSETQ. CDR3 length: 14 residues. J was trimmed by 3 bases and V by 4 bases; bases with no gene match: 6.

This chain connects TRBV6-6 to TRBJ1-2; 8 bases agree with TRBD1. The CDR3 consists of 13 residues. V was pared by 5 bases and J by 7 bases, with 6 bases of the junction left unmatched. In germline, CDR1 is MNHNY, CDR2 SVGAGI (reference sequence). The CDR3 nucleotides are TGTGCCAGCAGTACGGACAGGGAATTTGGCTACACCTTC. Its translation: CASSTDREFGYTF.